What follows are 23 T cell receptor beta chains derived from one specimen sequenced in a study of cytomegalovirus exposure and HLA in healthy donors. The PCR ran on 60 Vbeta and 13 Jbeta primers. The method was immunoSEQ multiplex PCR; TCRdb's version includes in-frame clones alone and lacks a portion of them. The specimen's table records about 46,000 clones. The sequencing sample was made of PBMCs. Receptors originate from a woman aged 40 to 55 in good health and CMV-seronegative.

This chain links TRBV19 with TRBJ2-7; 10 positions match TRBD2. The CDR3 has 15 amino acids. The germline gives CDR1 LNHDA, CDR2 SQIVND (reference sequence). V was pared by 2 bases and J by 3 bases, with 4 bases of the junction left unmatched. The CDR3 region has the DNA TGTGCCAGTAGTATATCTAGCGGGAGTAGCTACGAGCAGTACTTC. Residues: CASSISSGSSYEQYF.

The V call is TRBV4-1, the J call TRBJ2-2; 8 nucleotides match TRBD2. V was clipped by 2 bases and J by 4 bases; unmatched bases: 3. This CDR3 has 15 amino acids. The germline V gene has CDR1 MGHRA and CDR2 YSYEKL. This chain's CDR3 is CASSQSSGSTGELFF. The CDR3 bases are TGCGCCAGCAGCCAATCCAGCGGGAGCACCGGGGAGCTGTTTTTT.

This sequence joins TRBV19 and TRBJ1-1; weak D call: TRBD1 (5 bases). Per the germline V gene, CDR1 is LNHDA and CDR2 is SQIVND (reference sequence). The V gene lost 7 bases and the J gene lost 0 bases, with 9 bases spanning the gap. This CDR3 contains 13 residues. The CDR3 DNA reads TGTGCCAGTACCCCCAGGGTGAACACTGAAGCTTTCTTT. This sequence encodes CASTPRVNTEAFF.

This chain connects TRBV19 to TRBJ2-1; a weak D match, TRBD2 (6 bases). V was clipped by 3 bases and J by 2 bases, with 17 bases between them. This CDR3 region has 17 residues. The V gene's germline CDR1 is LNHDA and CDR2 SQIVND (reference sequence). The CDR3 reads CASSISGAGRPYNEQFF. Written as DNA, the CDR3 is TGTGCCAGTAGTATTAGTGGGGCGGGGAGACCCTACAATGAGCAGTTCTTC.

CDR3 loop: CASSSGLAGVSSYEQYF. CDR3 nucleotides: TGTGCCAGCAGCTCCGGACTAGCGGGAGTCTCCTCCTACGAGCAGTACTTC. The chain carries TRBV7-9 and TRBJ2-7; TRBD2 agrees at 13 bases. The trim removed 4 bases at V and 0 bases at J, leaving 6 bases unmatched. Germline V gives CDR1 SEHNR, CDR2 FQNEAQ (reference sequence). CDR3 length equals 17 residues.

This chain links TRBV9 with TRBJ2-7; 8 nucleotides align to TRBD2. Germline CDR1 is SGDLS and CDR2 is YYNGEE. The length of the CDR3 is 14 residues. J gave up 4 bases and V 3 bases, and 6 bases lay outside the gene matches. The CDR3 nucleotides are TGTGCCAGCAGCGAAAGCGGGAGCGGGTACGAGCAGTACTTC. This gives the protein CASSESGSGYEQYF.

DNA for the CDR3: TGTGCCAGCAGCCGAGGACAGGGGATTCCACTAGCCAAAAACATTCAGTACTTC. The encoded protein is CASSRGQGIPLAKNIQYF. The V call is TRBV7-2, the J call TRBJ2-4, with TRBD1 matching 9 bases. From germline, CDR1 is SGHTA and CDR2 FQGNSA. This CDR3 is built from 18 residues. After removal of 5 bases from V and 0 bases from J, the junction contained 11 bases not matched to a gene.

V is TRBV9 and J is TRBJ1-2, with D possibly being TRBD1 (5 bases). Germline V CDR1 and CDR2: SGDLS, YYNGEE. V was shortened by 0 bases and J by 5 bases, with 20 bases between the two germline ends. The CDR3 totals 17 residues. The CDR3 sequence: CASSVGTSRRSGYGYTF. In DNA, the CDR3 is TGTGCCAGCAGCGTAGGGACCTCAAGGCGGTCAGGGTATGGCTACACCTTC.

The chain uses TRBV6-1 and TRBJ1-1; D ambiguous. The germline V gene encodes CDR1 MNHNS and CDR2 SASEGT. V lost 3 bases to trimming and J lost 5 bases, with 13 bases between them. CDR3 size: 14 residues. The CDR3 sequence is CASSDWTGDTEAFF. The CDR3 DNA follows: TGTGCCAGCAGTGATTGGACTGGGGATACTGAAGCTTTCTTT.

The chain combines TRBV9 with TRBJ2-3; D is uncertain. CDR3 length equals 16 residues. Per the germline V gene, CDR1 is SGDLS and CDR2 is YYNGEE. V was cut by 0 bases and J by 0 bases, with 11 bases left in between. This chain's CDR3 is CASSVGLAPSTDTQYF. The CDR3 DNA is TGTGCCAGCAGCGTAGGATTAGCTCCTAGCACAGATACGCAGTATTTT. Complete variable domain (other parts from reference TRBV9 and TRBJ2-3): DSGVTQTPKHLITATGQRVTLRCSPRSGDLSVYWYQQSLDQGLQFLIQYYNGEERAKGNILERFSAQQFPDLHSELNLSSLELGDSALYFCASSVGLAPSTDTQYFGPGTRLTVL.

The V and J genes are TRBV19 and TRBJ2-1; 7 nucleotides agree with TRBD2. The length of the CDR3 is 16 residues. Germline lookup yields CDR1 LNHDA and CDR2 SQIVND (reference sequence). After removal of 1 base from V and 5 bases from J, the junction contained 8 bases not matched to a gene. DNA of the CDR3: TGTGCCAGTAGTATAGTTGCGGGAGCGGGGAACAATGAGCAGTTCTTC. This encodes CASSIVAGAGNNEQFF.

The chain couples TRBV5-1 to TRBJ2-7; 8 bases match TRBD1. This CDR3 comprises 15 residues. V lost 4 bases and J lost 4; bases outside the gene matches: 10. Germline-derived CDR1 and CDR2 are SGHRS and YFSETQ. The CDR3 protein is CASSQGVQGAYEQYF. In DNA form, the CDR3 reads TGCGCCAGCAGCCAAGGAGTCCAGGGGGCTTACGAGCAGTACTTC.

The rearrangement joins TRBV4-3 to TRBJ2-5; TRBD1 is a possible D gene (6 bases). This CDR3 is 16 amino acids long. Germline lookup yields CDR1 LGHNA and CDR2 YSLEER. Trimming took off 4 bases at V and 2 bases at J, with 17 bases between the two ends. The CDR3: CASSPKGQAEQETQYF. The CDR3 bases are TGCGCCAGCAGCCCCAAGGGACAAGCGGAGCAAGAGACCCAGTACTTC.

V usage is TRBV7-6 and J usage is TRBJ2-1, with 10 bases aligning to TRBD2. The CDR3 loop spans 16 amino acids. Germline V CDR1 and CDR2: SGHVS, FNYEAQ. After removal of 5 bases from V and 2 bases from J, the junction contained 6 bases not matched to a gene. CDR3 DNA: TGTGCCAGCAGCCCAAGGACTAGCGGAACCTACAATGAGCAGTTCTTC. Translated: CASSPRTSGTYNEQFF.

The chain combines TRBV5-1 with TRBJ2-2; 8 nucleotides align to TRBD1. The CDR3 extends over 14 amino acids. With V trimmed by 3 bases and J by 6 bases, 4 bases remained unmatched. Germline CDR1 SGHRS, CDR2 YFSETQ. The CDR3 sequence is CASSSGQGAGELFF. In nucleotides, the CDR3 is TGCGCCAGCAGCTCAGGACAGGGTGCCGGGGAGCTGTTTTTT.

The genes are TRBV27 and TRBJ2-1; 9 bases line up with TRBD2. Looked up from germline, CDR1 is MNHEY and CDR2 is SMNVEV (reference sequence). The trim removed 0 bases at V and 7 bases at J, leaving 4 bases unmatched. The CDR3 runs to 15 residues. CDR3 nucleotides: TGTGCCAGCAGTTTATCCGTAGCGGGAGCGAATGAGCAGTTCTTC. Amino acids: CASSLSVAGANEQFF.

This chain uses TRBV29-1 with TRBJ1-3; TRBD1 matches at 7 bases. The V gene end was trimmed by 6 bases and the J gene end by 3 bases; junction bases not matched to a gene: 5. Germline V gene sequence: CDR1 SQVTM, CDR2 ANQGSEA. The CDR3 has 13 residues. The CDR3 protein is CSVDQGGGNTIYF. CDR3 bases: TGCAGCGTCGACCAGGGGGGTGGAAACACCATATATTTT. The full variable domain, its missing parts supplied by reference TRBV29-1 and TRBJ1-3, is SAVISQKPSRDICQRGTSLTIQCQVDSQVTMMFWYRQQPGQSLTLIATANQGSEATYESGFVIDKFPISRPNLTFSTLTVSNMSPEDSSIYLCSVDQGGGNTIYFGEGSWLTVV.

V usage is TRBV2 and J usage is TRBJ1-2; 9 bases align to TRBD1. This CDR3 contains 14 residues. CDR1 is SNHLY, CDR2 FYNNEI, per germline. V lost 5 bases, J lost 8 bases, and 9 bases stayed unmatched. CDR3 DNA sequence: TGTGCCAGCAGTCCCGGGACAGGGCTCAGGGGCTACACCTTC. It is translated as CASSPGTGLRGYTF.

The J gene is TRBJ2-3, the V gene TRBV9, with a possible D match to TRBD2 (5 bases). Germline CDR1 reads SGDLS; CDR2 reads YYNGEE. V was trimmed by 4 bases and J by 3 bases, leaving 15 bases between them. The CDR3 extends over 15 amino acids. The CDR3 nucleotides read TGTGCCAGCAGCCCCCGGGTGGGCGGGACAGATACGCAGTATTTT. Translated: CASSPRVGGTDTQYF.

The chain combines TRBV5-6 with TRBJ2-7; D remains ambiguous. This CDR3 contains 15 residues. Looked up from germline, CDR1 is SGHDT and CDR2 is YYEEEE. V shed 2 bases and J shed 2 bases, with 14 bases lying between them. CDR3 sequence: CASSFIIRSPYEQYF. CDR3 coding DNA: TGTGCCAGCAGCTTTATTATCAGGTCCCCCTACGAGCAGTACTTC.

This chain uses TRBV4-2 with TRBJ1-4, with no clear D. The CDR3 loop spans 14 amino acids. V dropped 0 bases and J dropped 6 bases, with 8 bases sitting between them. CDR1 and CDR2 from the germline V gene are LGHNA and YNFKEQ. CDR3 nucleotides: TGTGCCAGCAGCCAAGATCCTACAGATGAAAAACTGTTTTTT. This gives the protein CASSQDPTDEKLFF.

The rearrangement links TRBV4-3 to TRBJ2-1; 8 nucleotides match TRBD1. J gave up 8 bases and V 1 base, and 10 bases lay outside the gene matches. This CDR3 has 16 residues. Per germline, CDR1 LGHNA and CDR2 YSLEER. In DNA form, the CDR3 reads TGCGCCAGCAGCCAAGGCCGGACAGGGATTGGCTATGAGCAGTTCTTC. Its protein is CASSQGRTGIGYEQFF.

The chain couples TRBV5-4 to TRBJ2-7; 9 positions agree with TRBD1. The CDR3 covers 18 residues. V dropped 0 bases and J dropped 5; count of bases not matched to a gene: 15. The germline V gene has CDR1 SGHNT and CDR2 YYREEE (reference sequence). CDR3 region: CASSLGPRLRDREDEQYF. DNA of the CDR3: TGTGCCAGCAGCTTGGGACCTCGTTTGCGGGACAGGGAAGACGAGCAGTACTTC.